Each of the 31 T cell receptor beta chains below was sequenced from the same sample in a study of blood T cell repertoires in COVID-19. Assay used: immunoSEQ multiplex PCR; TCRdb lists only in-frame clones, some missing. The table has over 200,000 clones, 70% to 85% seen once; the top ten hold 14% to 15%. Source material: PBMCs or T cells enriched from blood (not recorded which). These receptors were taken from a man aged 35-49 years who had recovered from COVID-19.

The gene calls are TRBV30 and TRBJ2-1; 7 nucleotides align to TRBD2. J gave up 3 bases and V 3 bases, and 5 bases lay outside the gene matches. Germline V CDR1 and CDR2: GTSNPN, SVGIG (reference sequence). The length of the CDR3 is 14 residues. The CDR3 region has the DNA TGTGCCTGGAGAGGCGGGAGTAGCTACAATGAGCAGTTCTTC. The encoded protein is CAWRGGSSYNEQFF.

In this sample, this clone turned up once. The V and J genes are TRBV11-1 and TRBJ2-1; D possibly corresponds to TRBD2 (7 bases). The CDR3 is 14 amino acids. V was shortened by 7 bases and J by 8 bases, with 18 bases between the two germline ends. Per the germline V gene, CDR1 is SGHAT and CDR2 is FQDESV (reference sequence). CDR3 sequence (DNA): TGTGCCAGCACTCAATATCGGGGGGCAGATGAGCAGTTCTTC. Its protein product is CASTQYRGADEQFF.

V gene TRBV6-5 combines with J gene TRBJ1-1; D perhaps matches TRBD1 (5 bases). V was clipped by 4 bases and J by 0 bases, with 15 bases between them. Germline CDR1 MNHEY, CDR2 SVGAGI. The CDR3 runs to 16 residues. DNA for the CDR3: TGTGCCAGCAGTTCCCCCGGAAGGGGTATGAACACTGAAGCTTTCTTT. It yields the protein CASSSPGRGMNTEAFF.

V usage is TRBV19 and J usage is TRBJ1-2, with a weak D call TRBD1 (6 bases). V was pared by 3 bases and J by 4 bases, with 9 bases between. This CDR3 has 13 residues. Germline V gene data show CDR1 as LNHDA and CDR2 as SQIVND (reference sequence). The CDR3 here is CASSIDRRYGYTF. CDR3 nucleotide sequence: TGTGCCAGTAGTATTGACAGGCGCTATGGCTACACCTTC.

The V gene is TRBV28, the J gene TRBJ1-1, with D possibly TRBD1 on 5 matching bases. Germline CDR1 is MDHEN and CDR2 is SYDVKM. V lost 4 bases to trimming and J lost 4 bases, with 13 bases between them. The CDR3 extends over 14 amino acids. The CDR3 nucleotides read TGTGCCAGCAGTTCCCCGGGGGTTGGCACTGAAGCTTTCTTT. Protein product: CASSSPGVGTEAFF.

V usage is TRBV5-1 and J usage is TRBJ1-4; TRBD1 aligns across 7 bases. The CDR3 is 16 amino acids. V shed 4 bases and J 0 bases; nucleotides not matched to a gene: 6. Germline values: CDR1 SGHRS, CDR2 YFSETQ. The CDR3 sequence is CASSPPDRATNEKLFF. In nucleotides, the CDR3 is TGCGCCAGCAGCCCCCCTGACAGGGCAACTAATGAAAAACTGTTTTTT.

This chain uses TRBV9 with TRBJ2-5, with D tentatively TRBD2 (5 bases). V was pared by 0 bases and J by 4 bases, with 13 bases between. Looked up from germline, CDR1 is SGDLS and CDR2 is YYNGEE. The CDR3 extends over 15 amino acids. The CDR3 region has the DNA TGTGCCAGCAGCGTAGAGCAAGGAGGTCCAGAGACCCAGTACTTC. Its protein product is CASSVEQGGPETQYF.

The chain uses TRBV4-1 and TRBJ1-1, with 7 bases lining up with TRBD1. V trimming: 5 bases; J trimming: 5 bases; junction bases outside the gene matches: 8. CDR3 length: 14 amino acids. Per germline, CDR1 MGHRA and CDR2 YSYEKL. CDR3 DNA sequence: TGCGCCAGCAGCAGCCTGACAGGGCAAACTGAAGCTTTCTTT. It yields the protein CASSSLTGQTEAFF.

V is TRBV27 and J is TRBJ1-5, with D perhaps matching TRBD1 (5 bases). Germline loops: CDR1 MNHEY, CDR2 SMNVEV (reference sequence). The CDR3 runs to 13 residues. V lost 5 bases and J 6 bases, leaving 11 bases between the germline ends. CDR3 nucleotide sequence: TGTGCCAGCAGTGCCAGGGTTTTTCAGCCCCAGCATTTT. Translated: CASSARVFQPQHF.

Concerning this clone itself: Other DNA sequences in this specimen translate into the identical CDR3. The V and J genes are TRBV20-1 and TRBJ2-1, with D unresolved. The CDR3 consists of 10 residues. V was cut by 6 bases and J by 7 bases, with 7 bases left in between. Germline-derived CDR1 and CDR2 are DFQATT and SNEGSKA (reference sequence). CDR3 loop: CSALRNEQFF. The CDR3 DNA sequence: TGCAGTGCCTTGCGTAATGAGCAGTTCTTC.

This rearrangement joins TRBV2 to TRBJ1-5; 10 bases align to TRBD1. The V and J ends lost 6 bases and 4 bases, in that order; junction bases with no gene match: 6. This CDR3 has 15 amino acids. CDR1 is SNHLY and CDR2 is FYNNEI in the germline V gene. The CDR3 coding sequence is TGTGCCAGCAGCCAGGACAGGGGGGGGAATCAGCCCCAGCATTTT. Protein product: CASSQDRGGNQPQHF.

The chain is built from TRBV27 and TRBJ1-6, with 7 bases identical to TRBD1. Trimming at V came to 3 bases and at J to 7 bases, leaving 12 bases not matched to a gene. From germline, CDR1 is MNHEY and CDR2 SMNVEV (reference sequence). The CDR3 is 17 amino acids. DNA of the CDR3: TGTGCCAGCAGTTTTCGAGGACAGGCCCAGGGAAATTCACCCCTCCACTTT. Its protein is CASSFRGQAQGNSPLHF.

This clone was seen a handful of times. The CDR3 sequence is CAWSHAYRNYGYTF. CDR3 sequence (DNA): TGTGCCTGGAGTCACGCTTACAGAAACTATGGCTACACCTTC. The chain has TRBV30 and TRBJ1-2; D gene uncertain. The germline V gene encodes CDR1 GTSNPN and CDR2 SVGIG (reference sequence). V lost 2 bases and J lost 2, with 12 bases in between. CDR3 size: 14 residues.

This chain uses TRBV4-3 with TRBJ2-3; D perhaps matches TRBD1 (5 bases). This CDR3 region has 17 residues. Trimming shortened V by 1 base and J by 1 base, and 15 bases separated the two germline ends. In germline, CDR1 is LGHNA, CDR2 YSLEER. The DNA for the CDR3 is TGCGCCAGCAGCCAAGTAAGCCAGGGAAGGCGCACAGATACGCAGTATTTT. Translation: CASSQVSQGRRTDTQYF.

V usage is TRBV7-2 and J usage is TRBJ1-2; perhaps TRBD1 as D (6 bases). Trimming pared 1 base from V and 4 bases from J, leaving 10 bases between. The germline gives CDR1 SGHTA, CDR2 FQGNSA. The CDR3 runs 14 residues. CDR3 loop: CASSLGDTGYGYTF. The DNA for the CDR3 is TGTGCCAGCAGCTTAGGGGACACGGGCTATGGCTACACCTTC.

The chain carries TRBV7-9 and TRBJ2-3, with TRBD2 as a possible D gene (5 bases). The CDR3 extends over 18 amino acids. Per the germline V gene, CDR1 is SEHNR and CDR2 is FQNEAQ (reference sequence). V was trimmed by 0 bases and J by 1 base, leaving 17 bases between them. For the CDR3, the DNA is TGTGCCAGCAGCTTAGCGGGGTTGAGGGCAGTCGGCACAGATACGCAGTATTTT. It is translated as CASSLAGLRAVGTDTQYF.

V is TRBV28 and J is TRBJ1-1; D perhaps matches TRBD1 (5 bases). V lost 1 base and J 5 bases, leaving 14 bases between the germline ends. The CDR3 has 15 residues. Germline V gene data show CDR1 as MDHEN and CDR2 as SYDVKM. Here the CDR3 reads CASSLSSGGVTEAFF. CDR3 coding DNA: TGTGCCAGCAGTTTATCTTCGGGGGGTGTGACTGAAGCTTTCTTT.

CDR3 coding DNA: TGTGCCAGTAGTAGGACTAGCGGGTACGAGCAGTACTTC. This gives the protein CASSRTSGYEQYF. This chain joins TRBV19 and TRBJ2-7; TRBD2 matches at 11 bases. The germline gives CDR1 LNHDA, CDR2 SQIVND (reference sequence). The CDR3 runs to 13 residues. J gave up 4 bases and V 4 bases, and 0 bases lay outside the gene matches.

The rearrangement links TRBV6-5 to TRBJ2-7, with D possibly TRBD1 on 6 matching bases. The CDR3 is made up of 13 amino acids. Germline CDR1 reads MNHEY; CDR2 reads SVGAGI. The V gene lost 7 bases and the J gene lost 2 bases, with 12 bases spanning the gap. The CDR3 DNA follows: TGTGCCAGCAAGATGACAGGCACCTACGAGCAGTACTTC. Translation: CASKMTGTYEQYF.

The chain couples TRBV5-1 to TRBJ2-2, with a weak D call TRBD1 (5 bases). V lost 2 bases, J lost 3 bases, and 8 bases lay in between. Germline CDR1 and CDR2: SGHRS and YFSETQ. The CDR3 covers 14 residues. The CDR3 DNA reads TGCGCCAGCAGCTTCCAGACAGACACCGGGGAGCTGTTTTTT. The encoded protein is CASSFQTDTGELFF.

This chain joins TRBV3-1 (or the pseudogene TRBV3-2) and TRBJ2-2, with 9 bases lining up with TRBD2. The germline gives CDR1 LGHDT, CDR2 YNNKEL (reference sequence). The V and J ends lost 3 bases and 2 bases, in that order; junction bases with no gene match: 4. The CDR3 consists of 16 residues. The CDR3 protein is CASSHRAGGNTGELFF. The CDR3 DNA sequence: TGTGCCAGCAGCCACAGAGCGGGAGGCAACACCGGGGAGCTGTTTTTT.

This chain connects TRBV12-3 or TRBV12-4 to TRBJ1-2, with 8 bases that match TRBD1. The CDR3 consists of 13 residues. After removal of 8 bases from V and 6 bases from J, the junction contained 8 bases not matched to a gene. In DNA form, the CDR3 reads TGTGCCAGCCGCTCGGGACAGGTCAATGGCTACACCTTC. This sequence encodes CASRSGQVNGYTF.

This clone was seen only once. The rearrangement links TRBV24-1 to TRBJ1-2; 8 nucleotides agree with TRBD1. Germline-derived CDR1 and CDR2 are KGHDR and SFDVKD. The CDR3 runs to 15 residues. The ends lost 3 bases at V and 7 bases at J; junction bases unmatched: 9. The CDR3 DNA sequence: TGTGCCACCAGTGATCCCGGGACAGGTTTTAGTGGCTACACCTTC. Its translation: CATSDPGTGFSGYTF.

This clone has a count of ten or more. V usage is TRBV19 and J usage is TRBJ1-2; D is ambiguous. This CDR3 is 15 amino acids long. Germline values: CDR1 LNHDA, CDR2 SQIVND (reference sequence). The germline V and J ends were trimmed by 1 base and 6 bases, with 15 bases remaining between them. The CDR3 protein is CASSIVGGSGNGYTF. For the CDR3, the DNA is TGTGCCAGTAGTATAGTCGGCGGATCGGGGAATGGCTACACCTTC.

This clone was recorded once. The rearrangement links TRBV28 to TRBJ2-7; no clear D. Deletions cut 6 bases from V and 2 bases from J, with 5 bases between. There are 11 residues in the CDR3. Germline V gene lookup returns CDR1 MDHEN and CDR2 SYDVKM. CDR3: CASRGPYEQYF. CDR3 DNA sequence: TGTGCCAGCAGGGGCCCCTACGAGCAGTACTTC.

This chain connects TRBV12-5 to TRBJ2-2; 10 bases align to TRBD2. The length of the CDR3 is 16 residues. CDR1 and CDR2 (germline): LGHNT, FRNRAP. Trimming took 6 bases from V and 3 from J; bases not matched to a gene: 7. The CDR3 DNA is TGTGCTAGTGGCCTCGGACTAGCGGCACACACCGGGGAGCTGTTTTTT. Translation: CASGLGLAAHTGELFF.

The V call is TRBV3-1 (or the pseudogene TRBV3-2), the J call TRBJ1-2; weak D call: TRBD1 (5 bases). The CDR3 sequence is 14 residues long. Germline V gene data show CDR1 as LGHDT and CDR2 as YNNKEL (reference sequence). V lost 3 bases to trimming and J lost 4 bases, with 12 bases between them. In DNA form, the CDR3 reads TGTGCCAGCAGCCAGAGCGGGGCCCCCTATGGCTACACCTTC. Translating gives CASSQSGAPYGYTF.

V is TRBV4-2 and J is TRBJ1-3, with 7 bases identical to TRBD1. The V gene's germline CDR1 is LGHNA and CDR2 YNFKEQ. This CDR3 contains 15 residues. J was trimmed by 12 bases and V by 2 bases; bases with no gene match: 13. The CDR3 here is CASSQPTGTQGVIYF. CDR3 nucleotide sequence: TGTGCCAGCAGCCAACCAACCGGGACCCAGGGGGTCATATATTTT.

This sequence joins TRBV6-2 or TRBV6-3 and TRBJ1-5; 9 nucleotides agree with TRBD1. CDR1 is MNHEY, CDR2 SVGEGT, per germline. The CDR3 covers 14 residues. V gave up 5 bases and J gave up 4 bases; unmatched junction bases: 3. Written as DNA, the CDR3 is TGTGCCAGCAGTGGGACAGGGAAAAATCAGCCCCAGCATTTT. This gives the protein CASSGTGKNQPQHF.

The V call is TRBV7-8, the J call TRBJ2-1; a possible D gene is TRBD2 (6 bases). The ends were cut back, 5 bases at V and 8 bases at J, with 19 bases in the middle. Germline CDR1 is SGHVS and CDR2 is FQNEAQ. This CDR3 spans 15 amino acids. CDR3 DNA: TGTGCCAGCAGCCAACTAGGGACTGCGGACGATGAGCAGTTCTTC. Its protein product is CASSQLGTADDEQFF.

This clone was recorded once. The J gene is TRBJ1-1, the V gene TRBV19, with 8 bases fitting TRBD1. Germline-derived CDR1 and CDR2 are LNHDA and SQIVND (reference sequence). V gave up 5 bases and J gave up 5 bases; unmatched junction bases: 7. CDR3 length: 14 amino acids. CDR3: CASSYRTGRTEAFF. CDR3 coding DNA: TGTGCCAGTAGTTATAGGACAGGGAGGACTGAAGCTTTCTTT.